The 5 T cell receptor beta chains in this list originate from one sample, sequenced in a study of T cell changes during pregnancy in multiple sclerosis. This table comes from immunoSEQ multiplex PCR, and its TCRdb copy is limited to in-frame clones, with some not included. The sample has over 40,000 clones, about 88% seen once. Sample: CD4+ T cells from peripheral blood mononuclear cells, taken in the second trimester of pregnancy. These receptors were taken from a female donor with multiple sclerosis, enrolled in a pregnancy study.

The V and J genes are TRBV20-1 and TRBJ1-2; D call uncertain. CDR1 and CDR2 from the germline V gene are DFQATT and SNEGSKA (reference sequence). There are 11 residues in the CDR3. V shed 5 bases and J shed 8 bases, with 12 bases lying between them. The CDR3: CSAPGVGGYTF. For the CDR3, the DNA is TGCAGTGCTCCCGGGGTAGGAGGCTACACCTTC.

This clone was observed once. The chain joins TRBV7-3 to TRBJ2-3; TRBD1 matches 9 bases. This CDR3 spans 16 amino acids. CDR1 is SGHTA, CDR2 FQGTGA, per germline. V was clipped by 3 bases and J by 4 bases; unmatched bases: 8. CDR3 residues: CASSLGQGKTADTQYF. The CDR3 region has the DNA TGTGCCAGCAGCTTGGGACAGGGCAAAACTGCAGATACGCAGTATTTT.

V usage is TRBV18 and J usage is TRBJ2-3; tentatively, D is TRBD1 (6 bases). This CDR3 is built from 13 residues. Trimming removed 4 bases from V and 2 bases from J, with 7 bases in between. Germline V CDR1 and CDR2: KGHSH, LQKENI. For the CDR3, the DNA is TGTGCCAGCTCACGGGACAACACAGATACGCAGTATTTT. It encodes CASSRDNTDTQYF. Based on the CDR3 plus reference TRBV18 and TRBJ2-3, the full variable domain is NAGVMQNPRHLVRRRGQEARLRCSPMKGHSHVYWYRQLPEEGLKFMVYLQKENIIDESGMPKERFSAEFPKEGPSILRIQQVVRGDSAAYFCASSRDNTDTQYFGPGTRLTVL.

The chain joins TRBV29-1 to TRBJ2-2, with a weak D call TRBD1 (5 bases). Germline lookup yields CDR1 SQVTM and CDR2 ANQGSEA. V lost 4 bases, J lost 1 base, and 10 bases lay in between. The CDR3 is 14 amino acids. CDR3 amino acids: CSVVRQGNTGELFF. Here the CDR3 DNA reads TGCAGCGTTGTTAGGCAGGGGAACACCGGGGAGCTGTTTTTT.

This clone has a single count. This sequence joins TRBV5-1 and TRBJ2-5; 7 positions agree with TRBD1. CDR1 is SGHRS, CDR2 YFSETQ, per germline. The trim removed 4 bases at V and 2 bases at J, leaving 8 bases unmatched. The CDR3 consists of 15 residues. The CDR3 loop is CASSDGTASQETQYF. As DNA, the CDR3 is TGCGCCAGCAGCGACGGGACAGCCAGTCAAGAGACCCAGTACTTC.